The TCR beta chain under discussion was sequenced for a study of blood T cell repertoires in COVID-19. Study background: Whether acute or convalescent, the COVID-19 samples came from the United States, Italy and Spain. PBMCs, B-cell-depleted T cells, or T cells provided the cDNA or gDNA that made up the material.

Trimming stripped 8 bases from V and 0 bases from J, with 8 bases between. Germline loops: CDR1 MNHEY, CDR2 SMNVEV (reference sequence). CDR3 length: 13 amino acids. In the original analysis: Reference gene primer amplification yielded estimated nucleated cell counts. Repertoires were generated with immunoSEQ multiplex PCR, while TCRdb's copy carries only in-frame clones and drops some. The V and J calls and clone size come from that table; D and trimming were worked out from the DNA. Among 59,000 or so clones listed, about 76% were seen once. The clonotype comes from an elderly woman with active or convalescent COVID-19. The V and J genes are TRBV27 and TRBJ1-3, with a possible D match to TRBD1 (5 bases). Sequenced material: peripheral blood. CDR3 DNA: TGTGCCAGCGGACACCTCTCTGGAAACACCATATATTTT. As protein: CASGHLSGNTIYF.